The clone carrying this T cell receptor beta chain was seen more than once but under ten times. Construction of the TCRbeta library involved unique molecular identifiers. TCRdb re-analysed the PCR reads in MiXCR, keeping a single row per CDR3 protein. The sample holds about 500,000 distinct CDR3 sequences; approximately 32% are singletons and the top ten take around 2.3%. This specimen belongs to a study of T-cell reconstitution after alpha-beta-depleted transplantation in children. CDR1 is SQVTM and CDR2 is ANQGSEA in the germline V gene. The CDR3 consists of 15 residues. Trimming cost V 7 bases and J 4 bases; bases outside gene matches: 14.

The chain has TRBV29-1 and TRBJ2-3; TRBD2 agrees at 7 bases. The sample here was PBMCs from the stem cell graft donor, taken from the stem cell graft. The TCR sequence derives from a human donor who donated a stem cell graft to a child with aplastic anemia. As DNA, the CDR3 is TGCAGCGGTACTAAGAGTGCCGCGGGAGCAGATACGCAGTATTTT. The encoded protein is CSGTKSAAGADTQYF.